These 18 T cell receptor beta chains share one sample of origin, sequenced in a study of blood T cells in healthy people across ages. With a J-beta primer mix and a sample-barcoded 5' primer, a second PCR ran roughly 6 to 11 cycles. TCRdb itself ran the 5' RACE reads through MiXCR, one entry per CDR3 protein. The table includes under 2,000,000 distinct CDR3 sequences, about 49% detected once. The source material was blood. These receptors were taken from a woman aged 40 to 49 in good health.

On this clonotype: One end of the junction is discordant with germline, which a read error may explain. CDR3 coding DNA: TGTGCCAGCAGCCAAGGGACAGGGGGCCCAGATGCGCAGTATTTT. Its protein product is CASSQGTGGPDAQYF. V gene TRBV4-2 combines with J gene TRBJ2-3; 11 bases agree with TRBD1. This CDR3 has 15 residues. CDR1 and CDR2 (germline): LGHNA, YNFKEQ.

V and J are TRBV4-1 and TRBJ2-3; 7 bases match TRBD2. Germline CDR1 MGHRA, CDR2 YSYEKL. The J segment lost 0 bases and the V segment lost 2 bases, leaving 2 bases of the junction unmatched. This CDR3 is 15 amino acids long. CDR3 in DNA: TGCGCCAGCAGCCAATACGGGGGGAGCACAGATACGCAGTATTTT. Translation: CASSQYGGSTDTQYF.

This CDR3 reads CASRRTPGQGDYGYTF. The CDR3 nucleotides are TGTGCCAGCAGGAGAACGCCGGGACAGGGAGACTATGGCTACACCTTC. V and J are TRBV27 and TRBJ1-2, with TRBD1 matching 9 bases. V trimming: 6 bases; J trimming: 3 bases; junction bases outside the gene matches: 11. Germline values: CDR1 MNHEY, CDR2 SMNVEV (reference sequence). CDR3 size: 16 residues.

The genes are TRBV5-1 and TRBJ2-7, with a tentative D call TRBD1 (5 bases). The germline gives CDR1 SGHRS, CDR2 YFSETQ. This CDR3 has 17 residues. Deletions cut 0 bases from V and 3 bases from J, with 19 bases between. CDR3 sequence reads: CASSLVTILDSSYEQYF. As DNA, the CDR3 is TGCGCCAGCAGCTTGGTGACCATTCTCGACAGTAGCTACGAGCAGTACTTC.

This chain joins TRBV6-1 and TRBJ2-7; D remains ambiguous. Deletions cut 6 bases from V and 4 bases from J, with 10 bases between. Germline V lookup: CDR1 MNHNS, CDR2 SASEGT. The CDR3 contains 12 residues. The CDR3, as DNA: TGTGCCAGCAGCCTTATTTGGTACGAGCAGTACTTC. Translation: CASSLIWYEQYF.

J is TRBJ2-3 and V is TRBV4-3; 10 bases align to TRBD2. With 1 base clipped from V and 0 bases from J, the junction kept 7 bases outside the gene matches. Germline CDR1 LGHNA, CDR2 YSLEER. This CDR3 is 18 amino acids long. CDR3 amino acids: CASSQGLAGATSTDTQYF. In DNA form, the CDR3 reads TGCGCCAGCAGCCAAGGGCTAGCGGGGGCAACTAGCACAGATACGCAGTATTTT.

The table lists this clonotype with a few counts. As DNA, the CDR3 is TGCGCCAGCAGCCCAAGCCTGGGGTTACCAGATACGCAGTATTTT. Translated, it gives CASSPSLGLPDTQYF. The genes are TRBV4-3 and TRBJ2-3; no firm D call. The CDR3 is 15 amino acids. Germline values: CDR1 LGHNA, CDR2 YSLEER. V was pared by 4 bases and J by 4 bases, with 15 bases between.

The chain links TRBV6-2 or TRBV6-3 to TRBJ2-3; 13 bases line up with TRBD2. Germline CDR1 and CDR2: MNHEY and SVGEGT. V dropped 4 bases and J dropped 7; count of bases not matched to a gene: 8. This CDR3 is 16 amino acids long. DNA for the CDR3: TGTGCCAGCAGTTTCCCCGGACTAGCGGGGGCCCATACGCAGTATTTT. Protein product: CASSFPGLAGAHTQYF.

Here the CDR3 reads CSARITETDTQYF. The CDR3, as DNA: TGCAGTGCTAGAATTACAGAGACAGATACGCAGTATTTT. This chain uses TRBV20-1 with TRBJ2-3; D is unresolved. Germline V gene data show CDR1 as DFQATT and CDR2 as SNEGSKA (reference sequence). Trimming stripped 2 bases from V and 3 bases from J, with 9 bases between. The CDR3 covers 13 residues.

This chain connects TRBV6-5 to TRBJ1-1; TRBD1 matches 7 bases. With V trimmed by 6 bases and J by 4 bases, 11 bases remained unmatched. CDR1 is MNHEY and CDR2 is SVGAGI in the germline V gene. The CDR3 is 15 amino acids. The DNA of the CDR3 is TGTGCCAGCAGCCAGTACAGGGGCGGGAGCACTGAAGCTTTCTTT. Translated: CASSQYRGGSTEAFF.

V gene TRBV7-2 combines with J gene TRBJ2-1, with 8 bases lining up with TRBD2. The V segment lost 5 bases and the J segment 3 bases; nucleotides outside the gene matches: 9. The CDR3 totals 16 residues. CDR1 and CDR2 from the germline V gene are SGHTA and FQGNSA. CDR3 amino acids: CASSGPRGGFYNEQFF. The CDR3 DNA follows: TGTGCCAGCAGCGGCCCCCGGGGGGGATTCTACAATGAGCAGTTCTTC.

DNA for the CDR3: TGTGCCAGCAGCGCAGGGGGGGGCCATCTCATCACGCAGTATTTT. Residues: CASSAGGGHLITQYF. The J gene is TRBJ2-3, the V gene TRBV3-1; D may match TRBD1 or TRBD2 (7 bases each). CDR3 length: 15 residues. The V end was cut by 5 bases, the J end by 9 bases, with 21 bases between. Per the germline V gene, CDR1 is LGHDT and CDR2 is YNNKEL (reference sequence).

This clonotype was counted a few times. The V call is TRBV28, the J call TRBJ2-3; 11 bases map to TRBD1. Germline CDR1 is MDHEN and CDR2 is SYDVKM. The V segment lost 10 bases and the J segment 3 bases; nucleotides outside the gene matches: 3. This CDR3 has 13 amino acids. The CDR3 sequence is CATGQGATDTQYF. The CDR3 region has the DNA TGTGCCACCGGACAGGGGGCAACAGATACGCAGTATTTT.

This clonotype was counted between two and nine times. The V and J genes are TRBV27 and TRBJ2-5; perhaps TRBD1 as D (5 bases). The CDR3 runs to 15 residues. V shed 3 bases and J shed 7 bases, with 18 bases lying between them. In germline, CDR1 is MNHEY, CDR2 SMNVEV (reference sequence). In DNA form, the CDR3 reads TGTGCCAGCAGTTTTGTGGCAGGGCCCAAGGGGACCCAGTACTTC. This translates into CASSFVAGPKGTQYF.

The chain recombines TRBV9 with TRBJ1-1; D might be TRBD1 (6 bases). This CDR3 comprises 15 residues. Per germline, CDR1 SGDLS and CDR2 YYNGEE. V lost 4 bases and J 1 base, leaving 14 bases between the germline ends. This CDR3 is CASSQEGTPNTEAFF. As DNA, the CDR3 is TGTGCCAGCAGCCAAGAGGGGACACCGAACACTGAAGCTTTCTTT.

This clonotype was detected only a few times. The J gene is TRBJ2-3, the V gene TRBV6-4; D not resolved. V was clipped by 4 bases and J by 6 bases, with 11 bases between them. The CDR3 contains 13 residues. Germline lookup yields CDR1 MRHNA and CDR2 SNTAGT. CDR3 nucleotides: TGTGCCAGCAGTGCTGGAGTGGTGGATACGCAGTATTTT. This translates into CASSAGVVDTQYF.

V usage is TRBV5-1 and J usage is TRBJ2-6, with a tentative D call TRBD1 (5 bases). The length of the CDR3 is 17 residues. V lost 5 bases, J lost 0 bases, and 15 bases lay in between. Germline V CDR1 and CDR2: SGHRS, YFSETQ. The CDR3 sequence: CASRLAGLSSGANVLTF. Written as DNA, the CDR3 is TGCGCCAGCAGACTCGCAGGGCTTAGCTCTGGGGCCAACGTCCTGACTTTC.

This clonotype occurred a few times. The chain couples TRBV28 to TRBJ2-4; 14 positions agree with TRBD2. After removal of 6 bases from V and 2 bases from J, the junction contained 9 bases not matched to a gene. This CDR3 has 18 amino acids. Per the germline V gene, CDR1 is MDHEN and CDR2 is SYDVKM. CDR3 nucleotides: TGTGCCAGCAGGAGACTAGCGGGGGGGGGATGGTCCAAAAACATTCAGTACTTC. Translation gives CASRRLAGGGWSKNIQYF.